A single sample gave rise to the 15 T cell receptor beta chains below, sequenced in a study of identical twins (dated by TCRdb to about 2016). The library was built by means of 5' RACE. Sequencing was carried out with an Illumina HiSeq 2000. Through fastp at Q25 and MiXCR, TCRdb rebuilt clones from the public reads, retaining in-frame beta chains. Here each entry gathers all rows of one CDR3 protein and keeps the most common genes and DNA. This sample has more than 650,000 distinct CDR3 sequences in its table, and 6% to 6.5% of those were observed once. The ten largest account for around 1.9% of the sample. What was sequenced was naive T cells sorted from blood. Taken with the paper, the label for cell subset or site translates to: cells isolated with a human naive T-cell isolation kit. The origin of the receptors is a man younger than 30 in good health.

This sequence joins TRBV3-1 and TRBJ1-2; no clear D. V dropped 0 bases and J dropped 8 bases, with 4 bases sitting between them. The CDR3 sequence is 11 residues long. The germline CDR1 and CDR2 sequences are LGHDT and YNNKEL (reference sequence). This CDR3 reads CASSQERGYTF. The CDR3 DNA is TGTGCCAGCAGCCAAGAAAGGGGCTACACCTTC.

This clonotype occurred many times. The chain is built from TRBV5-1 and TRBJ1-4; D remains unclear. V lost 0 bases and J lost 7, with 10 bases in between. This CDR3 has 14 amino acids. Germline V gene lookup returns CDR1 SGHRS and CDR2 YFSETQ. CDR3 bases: TGCGCCAGCAGCTTGGCTGGGTTCGCTGAAAAACTGTTTTTT. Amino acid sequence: CASSLAGFAEKLFF.

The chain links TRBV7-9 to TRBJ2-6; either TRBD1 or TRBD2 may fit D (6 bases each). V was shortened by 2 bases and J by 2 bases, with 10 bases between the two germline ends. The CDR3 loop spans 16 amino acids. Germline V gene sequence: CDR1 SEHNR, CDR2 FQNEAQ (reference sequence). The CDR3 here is CASSLNRGPGANVLTF. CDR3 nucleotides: TGTGCCAGCAGCTTAAATCGGGGGCCTGGGGCCAACGTCCTGACTTTC.

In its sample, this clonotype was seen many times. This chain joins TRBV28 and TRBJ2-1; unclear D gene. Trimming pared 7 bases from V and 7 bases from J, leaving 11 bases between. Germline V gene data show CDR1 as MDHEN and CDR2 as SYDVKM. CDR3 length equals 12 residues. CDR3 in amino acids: CASTLRENEQFF. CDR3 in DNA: TGTGCCAGCACCCTACGCGAGAATGAGCAGTTCTTC.

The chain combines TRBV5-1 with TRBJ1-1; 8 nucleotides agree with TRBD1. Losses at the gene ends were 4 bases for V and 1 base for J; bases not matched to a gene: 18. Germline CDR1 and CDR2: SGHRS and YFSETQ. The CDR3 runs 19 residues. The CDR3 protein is CASSQPSTGAGFSNTEAFF. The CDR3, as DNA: TGCGCCAGCAGCCAACCCTCGACAGGGGCCGGATTTTCGAACACTGAAGCTTTCTTT.

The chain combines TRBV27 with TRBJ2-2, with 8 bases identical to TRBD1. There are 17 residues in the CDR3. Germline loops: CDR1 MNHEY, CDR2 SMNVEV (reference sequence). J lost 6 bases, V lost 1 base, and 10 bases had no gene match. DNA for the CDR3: TGTGCCAGCAGTTTATGGGTGGGGCAGGGGGCGCCCGGGGAGCTGTTTTTT. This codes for CASSLWVGQGAPGELFF.

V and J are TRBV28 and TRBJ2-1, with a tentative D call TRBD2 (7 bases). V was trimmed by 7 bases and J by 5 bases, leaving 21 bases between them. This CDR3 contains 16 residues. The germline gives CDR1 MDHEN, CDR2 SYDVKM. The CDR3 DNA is TGTGCCAGCAACCCCAGGGGTGGCGGGAGAGACAATGAGCAGTTCTTC. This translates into CASNPRGGGRDNEQFF.

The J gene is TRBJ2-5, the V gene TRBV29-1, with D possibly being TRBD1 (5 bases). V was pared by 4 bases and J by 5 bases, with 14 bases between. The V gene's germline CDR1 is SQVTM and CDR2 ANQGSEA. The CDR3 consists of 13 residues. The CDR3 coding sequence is TGCAGCGTTGGGACCAGGGTTGGGGAGACCCAGTACTTC. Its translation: CSVGTRVGETQYF. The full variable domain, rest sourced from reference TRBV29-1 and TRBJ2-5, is SAVISQKPSRDICQRGTSLTIQCQVDSQVTMMFWYRQQPGQSLTLIATANQGSEATYESGFVIDKFPISRPNLTFSTLTVSNMSPEDSSIYLCSVGTRVGETQYFGPGTRLLVL.

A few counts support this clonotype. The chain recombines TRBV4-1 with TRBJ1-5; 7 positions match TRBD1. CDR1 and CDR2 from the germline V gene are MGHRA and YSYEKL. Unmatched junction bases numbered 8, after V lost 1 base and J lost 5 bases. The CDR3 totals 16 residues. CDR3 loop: CASSQVRGQGDQPQHF. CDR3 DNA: TGCGCCAGCAGCCAAGTCCGGGGGCAGGGGGATCAGCCCCAGCATTTT.

The chain's CDR3 is CASSRTSGQSDTQYF. The CDR3 DNA is TGTGCCAGCAGCCGGACTAGCGGACAATCAGATACGCAGTATTTT. V and J are TRBV12-3 or TRBV12-4 and TRBJ2-3, with 10 bases lining up with TRBD2. The junction had 7 bases not matched to a gene; V was cut back by 6 bases and J by 4 bases. The CDR3 is 15 amino acids.

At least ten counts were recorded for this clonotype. The DNA for the CDR3 is TGCAGTGCTAGACCCAGCGGGACCATCACAGATACGCAGTATTTT. As protein: CSARPSGTITDTQYF. The V and J genes are TRBV20-1 and TRBJ2-3; TRBD2 aligns across 7 bases. CDR1 is DFQATT and CDR2 is SNEGSKA in the germline V gene (reference sequence). CDR3 length: 15 residues. V was pared by 2 bases and J by 2 bases, with 7 bases of the junction left unmatched.

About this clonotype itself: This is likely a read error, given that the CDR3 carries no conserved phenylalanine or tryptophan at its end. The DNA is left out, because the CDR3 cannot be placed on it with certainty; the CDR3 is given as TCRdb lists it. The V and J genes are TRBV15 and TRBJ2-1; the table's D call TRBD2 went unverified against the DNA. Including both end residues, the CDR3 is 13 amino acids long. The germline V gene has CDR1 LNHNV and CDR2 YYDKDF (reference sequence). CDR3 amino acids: CATSRDRRGERQI.

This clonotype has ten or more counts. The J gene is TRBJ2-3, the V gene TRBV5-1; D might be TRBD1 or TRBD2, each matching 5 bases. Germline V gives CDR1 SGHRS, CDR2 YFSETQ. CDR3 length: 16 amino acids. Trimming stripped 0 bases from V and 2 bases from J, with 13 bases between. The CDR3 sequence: CASSLVSGLNTDTQYF. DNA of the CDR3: TGCGCCAGCAGCTTGGTGTCGGGGCTCAACACAGATACGCAGTATTTT.

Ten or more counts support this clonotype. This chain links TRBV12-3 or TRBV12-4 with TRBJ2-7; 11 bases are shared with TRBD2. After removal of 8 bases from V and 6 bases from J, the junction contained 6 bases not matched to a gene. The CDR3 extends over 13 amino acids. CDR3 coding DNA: TGTGCCAGCTCCGGGACTAGCGGAAGCGAGCAGTACGTC. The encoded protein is CASSGTSGSEQYV.

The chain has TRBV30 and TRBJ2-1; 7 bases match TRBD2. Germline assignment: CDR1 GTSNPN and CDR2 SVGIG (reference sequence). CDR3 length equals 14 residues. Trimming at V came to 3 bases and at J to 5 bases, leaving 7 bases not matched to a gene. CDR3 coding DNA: TGTGCCTGGAGCGGGGGGACCCTTAACAATGAGCAGTTCTTC. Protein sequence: CAWSGGTLNNEQFF.